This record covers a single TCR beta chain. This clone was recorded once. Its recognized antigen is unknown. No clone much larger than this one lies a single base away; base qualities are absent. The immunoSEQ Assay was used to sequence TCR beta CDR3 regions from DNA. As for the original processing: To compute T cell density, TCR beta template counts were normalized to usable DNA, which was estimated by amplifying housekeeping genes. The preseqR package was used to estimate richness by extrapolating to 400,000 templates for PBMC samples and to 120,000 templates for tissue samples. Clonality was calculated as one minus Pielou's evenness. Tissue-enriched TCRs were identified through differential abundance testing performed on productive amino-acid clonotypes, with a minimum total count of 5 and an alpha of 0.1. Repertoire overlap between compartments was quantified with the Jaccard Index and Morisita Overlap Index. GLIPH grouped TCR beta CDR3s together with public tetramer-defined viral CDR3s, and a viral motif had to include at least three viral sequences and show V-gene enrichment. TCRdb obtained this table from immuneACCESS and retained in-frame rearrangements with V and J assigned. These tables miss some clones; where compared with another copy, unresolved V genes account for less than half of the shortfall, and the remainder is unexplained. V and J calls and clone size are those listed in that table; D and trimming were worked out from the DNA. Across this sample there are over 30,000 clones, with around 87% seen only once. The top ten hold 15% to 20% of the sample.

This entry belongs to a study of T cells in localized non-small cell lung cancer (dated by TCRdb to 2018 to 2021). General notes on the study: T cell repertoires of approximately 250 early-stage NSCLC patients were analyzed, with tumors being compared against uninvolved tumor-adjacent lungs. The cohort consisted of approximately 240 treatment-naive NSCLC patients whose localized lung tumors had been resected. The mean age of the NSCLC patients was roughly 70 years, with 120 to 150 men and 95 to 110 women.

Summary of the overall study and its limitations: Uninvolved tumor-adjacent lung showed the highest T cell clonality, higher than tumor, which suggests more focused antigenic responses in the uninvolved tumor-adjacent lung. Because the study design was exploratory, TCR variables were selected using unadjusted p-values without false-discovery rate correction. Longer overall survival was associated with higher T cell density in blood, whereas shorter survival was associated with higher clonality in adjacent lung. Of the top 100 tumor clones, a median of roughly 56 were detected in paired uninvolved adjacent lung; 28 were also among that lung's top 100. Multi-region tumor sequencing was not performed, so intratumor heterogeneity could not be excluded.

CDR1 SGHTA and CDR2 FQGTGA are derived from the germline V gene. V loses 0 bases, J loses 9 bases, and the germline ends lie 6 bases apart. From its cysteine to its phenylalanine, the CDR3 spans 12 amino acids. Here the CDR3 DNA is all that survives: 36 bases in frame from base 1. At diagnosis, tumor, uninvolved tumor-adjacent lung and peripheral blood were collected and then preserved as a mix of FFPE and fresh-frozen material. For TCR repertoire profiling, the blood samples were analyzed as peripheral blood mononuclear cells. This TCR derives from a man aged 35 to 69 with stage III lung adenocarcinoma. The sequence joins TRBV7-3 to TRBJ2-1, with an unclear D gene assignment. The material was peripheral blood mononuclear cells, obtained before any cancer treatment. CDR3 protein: CASSLTAREQFF. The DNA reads TGTGCCAGCAGCTTAACAGCTCGTGAGCAGTTCTTC.